This T cell receptor beta chain was captured in a study of blood T cell repertoires in COVID-19. Only in-frame clones appear in the TCRdb table, and some are missing; sequencing was by immunoSEQ multiplex PCR. The sample has roughly 150,000 clones, approximately 88% seen once. The study drew participants aged about 18 to 90 years from roughly 25 US areas. Those designated as exposed participants met a COVID-19 case within 2 weeks before study entry. The CDR3 runs to 15 residues. The germline V and J ends were trimmed by 5 bases and 0 bases, with 14 bases remaining between them. The germline V gene encodes CDR1 MDHEN and CDR2 SYDVKM.

The sample was PBMCs or T cells enriched from blood (not recorded which). The clonotype was recovered from a man between 65 and 85 years old who had been exposed to COVID-19. The rearrangement joins TRBV28 to TRBJ2-7; D might be TRBD2 (6 bases). The CDR3 sequence: CASSLGLQSSYEQYF. CDR3 nucleotide sequence: TGTGCCAGCAGTCTGGGACTCCAGAGCTCCTACGAGCAGTACTTC.